This TCR beta chain was found in a study of T cell responses to AZD1222 COVID-19 vaccine. Study at large: Investigators merged groups given second doses at roughly 4 or roughly 12 weeks. Findings and limits, study-wide: Repertoires were obtained solely post-peak T cell response. Only a handful of individuals given AZD1222 were seropositive at baseline.

With 1 base removed from V and 1 base from J, the gap between germline ends came to 4 bases. Germline V CDR1 and CDR2: LGHDT, YNNKEL (reference sequence). This CDR3 contains 13 residues. Profiled with immunoSEQ multiplex PCR; TCRdb holds only in-frame clones, not every one. The table lists 150,000 to 200,000 clones, approximately 92% of them singletons. As regards this clone: The antigen is undetermined.

The V gene is TRBV3-1 (or the pseudogene TRBV3-2), the J gene TRBJ1-1; no clear D gene. This TCR was sampled from an adult in good health. The starting material was peripheral blood, obtained on day 0 of AZD1222 vaccination. The CDR3 coding sequence is TGTGCCAGCAGCCAAGTCACGAACACTGAAGCTTTCTTT. Its protein product is CASSQVTNTEAFF.